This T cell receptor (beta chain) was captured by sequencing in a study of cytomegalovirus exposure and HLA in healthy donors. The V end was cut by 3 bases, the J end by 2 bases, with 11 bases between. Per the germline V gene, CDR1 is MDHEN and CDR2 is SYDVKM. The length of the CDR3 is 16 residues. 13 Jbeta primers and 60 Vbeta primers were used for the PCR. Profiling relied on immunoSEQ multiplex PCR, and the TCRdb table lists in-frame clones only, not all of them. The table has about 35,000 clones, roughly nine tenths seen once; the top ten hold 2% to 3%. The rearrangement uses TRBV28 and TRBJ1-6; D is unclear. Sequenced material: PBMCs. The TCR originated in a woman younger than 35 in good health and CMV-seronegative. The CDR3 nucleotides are TGTGCCAGCAGTTTCCCCCGGGGAACCTATAATTCACCCCTCCACTTT. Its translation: CASSFPRGTYNSPLHF.